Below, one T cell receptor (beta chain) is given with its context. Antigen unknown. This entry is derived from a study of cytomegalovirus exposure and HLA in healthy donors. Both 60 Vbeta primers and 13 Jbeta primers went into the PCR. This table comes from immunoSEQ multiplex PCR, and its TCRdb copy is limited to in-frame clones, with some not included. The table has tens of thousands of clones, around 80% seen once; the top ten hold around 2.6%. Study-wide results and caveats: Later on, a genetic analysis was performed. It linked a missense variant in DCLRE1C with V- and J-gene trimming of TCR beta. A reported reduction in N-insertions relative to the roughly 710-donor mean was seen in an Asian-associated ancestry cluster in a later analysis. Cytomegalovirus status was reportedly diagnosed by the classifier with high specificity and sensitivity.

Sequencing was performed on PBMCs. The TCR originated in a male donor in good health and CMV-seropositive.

CDR3 sequence reads: CASSLNFEAFF. The DNA for the CDR3 is TGTGCCAGCAGCTTGAACTTCGAAGCTTTCTTT. The chain is built from TRBV7-2 and TRBJ1-1, with no clear D. The CDR3 runs to 11 residues. Germline lookup yields CDR1 SGHTA and CDR2 FQGNSA. Trimming removed 3 bases from V and 8 bases from J, with 7 bases in between.